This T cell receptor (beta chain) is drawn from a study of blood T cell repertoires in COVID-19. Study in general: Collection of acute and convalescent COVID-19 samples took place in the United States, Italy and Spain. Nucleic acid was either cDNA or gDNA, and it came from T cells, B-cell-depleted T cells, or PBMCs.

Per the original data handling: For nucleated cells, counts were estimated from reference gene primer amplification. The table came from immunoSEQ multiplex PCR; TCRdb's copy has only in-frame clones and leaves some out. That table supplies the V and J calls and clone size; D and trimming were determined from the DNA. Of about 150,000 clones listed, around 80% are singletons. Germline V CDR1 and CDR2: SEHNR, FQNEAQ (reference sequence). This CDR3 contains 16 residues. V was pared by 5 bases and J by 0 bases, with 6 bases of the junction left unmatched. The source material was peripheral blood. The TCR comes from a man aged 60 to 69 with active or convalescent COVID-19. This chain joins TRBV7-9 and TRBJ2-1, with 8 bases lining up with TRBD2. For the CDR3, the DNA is TGTGCCAGCAGCCCTAGCGGGTCGAGCTCCTACAATGAGCAGTTCTTC. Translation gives CASSPSGSSSYNEQFF.